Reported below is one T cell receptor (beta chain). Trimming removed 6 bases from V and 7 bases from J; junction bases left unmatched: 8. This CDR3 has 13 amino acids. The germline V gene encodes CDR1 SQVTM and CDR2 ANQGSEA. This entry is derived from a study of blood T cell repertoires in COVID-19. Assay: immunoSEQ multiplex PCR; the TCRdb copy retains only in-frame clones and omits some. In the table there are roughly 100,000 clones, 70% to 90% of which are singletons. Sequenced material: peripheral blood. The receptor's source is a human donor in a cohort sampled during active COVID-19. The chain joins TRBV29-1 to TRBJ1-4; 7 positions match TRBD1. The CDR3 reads CSVSTGLIEKLFF. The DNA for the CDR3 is TGCAGCGTCTCGACAGGGTTGATTGAAAAACTGTTTTTT.